Listed below are T cell receptor beta chains from one sample, sequenced in a study of blood T cell repertoires in COVID-19. TCRdb keeps only in-frame clones here, not all; method: immunoSEQ multiplex PCR. This sample has some 350,000 clones, with approximately 90% found just once. Input material: peripheral blood. The source is a woman younger than 30 who had recovered from COVID-19. CDR3s include the opening cysteine and the closing phenylalanine or tryptophan. The order of the fields is V gene, D gene, J gene, clone size, CDR3 protein, CDR3 DNA. A D gene is named only where the DNA matches it firmly. Size values are once, few and many counts, or a class for expanded clones, and some rows have none.

>TRBV2|NA|TRBJ2-1|NA
CASSEDRHNEQFF
TGTGCCAGCAGTGAAGACAGACACAATGAGCAGTTCTTC
>TRBV19|TRBD1|TRBJ1-2|once
CASSIRQGQGYGYTF
TGTGCCAGTAGTATCAGACAGGGGCAAGGGTATGGCTACACCTTC
>TRBV27|TRBD2|TRBJ2-5|NA
CASSRSGRMETQYF
TGTGCCAGCAGTCGTAGCGGGAGAATGGAGACCCAGTACTTC
>TRBV18|TRBD2|TRBJ2-3|NA
CASSRAGTSKHTQYF
TGTGCCAGCTCACGGGCCGGGACTAGCAAACATACGCAGTATTTT
>TRBV20-1|NA|TRBJ2-1|once
CSARPGNEQFF
TGCAGTGCTCGCCCGGGCAATGAGCAGTTCTTC
>TRBV29-1|NA|TRBJ1-1|NA
CSASSKGDTEAFF
TGCAGCGCCAGCTCGAAAGGGGACACTGAAGCTTTCTTT
>TRBV19|NA|TRBJ1-2|few
CASSPKTGRPDYGYTF
TGTGCCAGTAGTCCTAAAACTGGGCGACCAGACTATGGCTACACCTTC
>TRBV28|NA|TRBJ1-2|NA
CASSLNTGGYTF
TGTGCCAGCAGCTTAAACACGGGAGGCTACACCTTC
>TRBV4-3|NA|TRBJ2-2|NA
CASSQALAREVTGELFF
TGCGCCAGCAGCCAAGCGCTAGCCCGAGAAGTCACCGGGGAGCTGTTTTTT
>TRBV5-1|TRBD2|TRBJ2-3|NA
CASSAGTSNTDTQYF
TGCGCCAGCAGCGCCGGGACTAGCAACACAGATACGCAGTATTTT
>TRBV7-9|TRBD2|TRBJ2-3|once
CASSSPSAGGSTDTQYF
TGTGCCAGCAGCTCCCCGTCAGCGGGAGGTAGCACAGATACGCAGTATTTT
>TRBV2|TRBD2|TRBJ2-5|NA
CASSGTSGSGETQYF
TGTGCCAGCAGCGGGACTAGCGGGAGTGGGGAGACCCAGTACTTC
>TRBV5-1|NA|TRBJ1-6|NA
CASSPNQGSSYNSPLHF
TGCGCCAGCAGCCCCAACCAGGGGAGCTCCTATAATTCACCCCTCCACTTT
>TRBV7-8|TRBD1|TRBJ1-6|NA
CASSAGTDASPLHF
TGTGCCAGCAGCGCGGGGACAGATGCATCACCCCTCCACTTT
>TRBV11-3|NA|TRBJ1-3|NA
CASSLDLTSGNTIYF
TGTGCCAGCAGCTTAGATCTTACATCTGGAAACACCATATATTTT
>TRBV6-6|TRBD1|TRBJ1-5|NA
CASSYRQGAYQPQHF
TGTGCCAGCAGTTACCGACAGGGGGCCTATCAGCCCCAGCATTTT
>TRBV6-6|NA|TRBJ1-3|NA
CASREGGFGNTIYF
TGTGCCAGCAGAGAGGGAGGGTTCGGAAACACCATATATTTT
>TRBV5-1|NA|TRBJ2-2|NA
CASSNSQRNTGELFF
TGCGCCAGCAGCAACTCCCAGCGGAACACCGGGGAGCTGTTTTTT
>TRBV6-2/TRBV6-3|NA|TRBJ2-1|NA
CASSTVAGRGYNEQFF
TGTGCCAGCAGTACTGTAGCGGGTAGGGGGTACAATGAGCAGTTCTTC
>TRBV7-2|NA|TRBJ1-1|NA
CASTPVGLNTEAFF
TGTGCCAGCACCCCGGTGGGGCTAAACACTGAAGCTTTCTTT
>TRBV7-2|TRBD2|TRBJ2-1|NA
CASSLTPRLSGRTYNEQFF
TGTGCCAGCAGCTTAACCCCCAGACTCAGCGGGAGGACCTACAATGAGCAGTTCTTC
>TRBV15|TRBD1|TRBJ1-2|NA
CATSRDRGYGYTF
TGTGCCACCAGCAGAGACAGGGGGTATGGCTACACCTTC
>TRBV18|NA|TRBJ1-1|NA
CASSLQEWQPYTEAFF
TGTGCCAGCTCACTGCAGGAATGGCAGCCGTACACTGAAGCTTTCTTT
>TRBV7-2|TRBD2|TRBJ2-1|NA
CASSITGLAGVNEQFF
TGTGCCAGCAGCATAACGGGACTAGCGGGAGTCAATGAGCAGTTCTTC
>TRBV11-2|TRBD2|TRBJ2-3|NA
CASSLDRRLAGGNGTDTQYF
TGTGCCAGCAGCTTAGATCGGAGGCTAGCGGGAGGGAATGGGACAGATACGCAGTATTTT
>TRBV28|NA|TRBJ1-1|NA
CASSLRGGVGTEAFF
TGTGCCAGCAGTCTACGTGGAGGGGTGGGCACTGAAGCTTTCTTT
>TRBV25-1|NA|TRBJ2-1|once
CASSLGGNEQFF
TGTGCCAGCAGTTTAGGGGGCAATGAGCAGTTCTTC
>TRBV6-1|NA|TRBJ1-5|NA
CASSEYVRDRQPQHF
TGTGCCAGCAGTGAATACGTCAGGGATCGTCAGCCCCAGCATTTT
>TRBV19|TRBD1|TRBJ1-4|NA
CASSITGGDEKLFF
TGTGCCAGTAGTATCACAGGGGGCGATGAAAAACTGTTTTTT
>TRBV6-2/TRBV6-3|NA|TRBJ1-2|few
CASSYAGTPYGYTF
TGTGCCAGCAGTTACGCCGGGACACCATATGGCTACACCTTC
>TRBV5-4|NA|TRBJ2-1|NA
CASGAVLGQYNEQFF
TGTGCCAGCGGGGCAGTCTTGGGGCAATACAATGAGCAGTTCTTC
>TRBV29-1|TRBD2|TRBJ2-6|NA
CSVPTSGRGGANVLTF
TGCAGCGTTCCGACTAGCGGGAGAGGTGGGGCCAACGTCCTGACTTTC
>TRBV30|NA|TRBJ2-4|once
CAWSLQAFSGKNIQYF
TGTGCCTGGAGCTTACAGGCATTCTCGGGCAAAAACATTCAGTACTTC
>TRBV11-2|NA|TRBJ2-5|NA
CASRGGVEETQYF
TGTGCCAGCCGCGGAGGCGTTGAAGAGACCCAGTACTTC
>TRBV7-9|NA|TRBJ1-3|NA
CASSPGGLGNTIYF
TGTGCCAGCAGCCCCGGAGGCCTCGGAAACACCATATATTTT
>TRBV2|NA|TRBJ2-4|NA
CASSPRSIQYF
TGTGCCAGCAGCCCCCGGAGCATTCAGTACTTC
>TRBV11-2|NA|TRBJ2-2|NA
CASSPVRNTGELFF
TGTGCCAGCAGCCCAGTCCGGAACACCGGGGAGCTGTTTTTT
>TRBV4-2|NA|TRBJ2-5|NA
CASSHTGGRDWETQYF
TGTGCCAGCAGCCACACTGGCGGACGGGATTGGGAGACCCAGTACTTC
>TRBV7-2|NA|TRBJ1-1|NA
CASSLGGATEAFF
TGTGCCAGCAGCCTTGGGGGGGCGACTGAAGCTTTCTTT
>TRBV18|TRBD2|TRBJ2-3|NA
CASSPRLAGGSDTQYF
TGTGCCAGCTCACCGAGACTAGCGGGAGGATCAGATACGCAGTATTTT
>TRBV7-9|TRBD2|TRBJ2-1|NA
CASSLAGVGLAGDLRFF
TGTGCCAGCAGCTTAGCGGGTGTCGGACTAGCGGGAGATTTGCGGTTCTTC
>TRBV6-5|NA|TRBJ1-6|NA
CASSYAGLYNSPLHF
TGTGCCAGCAGTTACGCGGGACTCTATAATTCACCCCTCCACTTT
>TRBV19|NA|TRBJ2-2|NA
CASSNTPSNTGELFF
TGTGCCAGTAGTAATACACCCTCGAACACCGGGGAGCTGTTTTTT
>TRBV6-5|TRBD1|TRBJ1-2|few
CASKRTGGGYTF
TGTGCCAGCAAACGGACAGGGGGTGGCTACACCTTC
>TRBV29-1|TRBD1|TRBJ1-2|NA
CSVETGETGYTF
TGCAGCGTTGAAACAGGGGAAACTGGCTACACCTTC
>TRBV7-2|NA|TRBJ2-5|NA
CASSLVAGRETQYF
TGTGCCAGCAGCTTAGTGGCGGGACGGGAGACCCAGTACTTC
>TRBV28|NA|TRBJ1-2|NA
CASSLGGTVTYGYTF
TGTGCCAGCAGTTTAGGTGGCACGGTGACTTATGGCTACACCTTC
>TRBV9|NA|TRBJ1-3|NA
CASSPRLSSGNTIYF
TGTGCCAGCAGCCCTCGACTCAGCTCTGGAAACACCATATATTTT
>TRBV19|TRBD2|TRBJ2-1|once
CASSIRTSGYNEQFF
TGTGCCAGTAGTATCCGCACTAGCGGGTACAATGAGCAGTTCTTC
>TRBV9|TRBD2|TRBJ2-1|once
CASSVLSGGAYNEQFF
TGTGCCAGCAGCGTATTGAGCGGGGGGGCCTACAATGAGCAGTTCTTC
>TRBV7-2|TRBD2|TRBJ2-3|NA
CASSQRLAGAARTDTQYF
TGTGCCAGCAGCCAAAGACTAGCGGGAGCTGCGAGGACAGATACGCAGTATTTT
>TRBV5-6|NA|TRBJ1-3|NA
CASSLVEGTFGNTIYF
TGTGCCAGCAGCTTGGTTGAGGGAACTTTCGGAAACACCATATATTTT
>TRBV30|TRBD1|TRBJ1-1|NA
CAGQGRNTEAFF
TGTGCCGGACAGGGAAGGAACACTGAAGCTTTCTTT
>TRBV29-1|TRBD2|TRBJ2-5|NA
CSVEVAGDIQETQYF
TGCAGCGTTGAGGTAGCGGGAGATATTCAGGAGACCCAGTACTTC
>TRBV7-9|NA|TRBJ1-4|NA
CASSLEWSGEVEKLFF
TGTGCCAGCAGCTTAGAATGGTCAGGCGAAGTTGAAAAACTGTTTTTT
>TRBV9|NA|TRBJ2-6|NA
CASSVSGSGANVLTF
TGTGCCAGCAGCGTGTCAGGCTCTGGGGCCAACGTCCTGACTTTC